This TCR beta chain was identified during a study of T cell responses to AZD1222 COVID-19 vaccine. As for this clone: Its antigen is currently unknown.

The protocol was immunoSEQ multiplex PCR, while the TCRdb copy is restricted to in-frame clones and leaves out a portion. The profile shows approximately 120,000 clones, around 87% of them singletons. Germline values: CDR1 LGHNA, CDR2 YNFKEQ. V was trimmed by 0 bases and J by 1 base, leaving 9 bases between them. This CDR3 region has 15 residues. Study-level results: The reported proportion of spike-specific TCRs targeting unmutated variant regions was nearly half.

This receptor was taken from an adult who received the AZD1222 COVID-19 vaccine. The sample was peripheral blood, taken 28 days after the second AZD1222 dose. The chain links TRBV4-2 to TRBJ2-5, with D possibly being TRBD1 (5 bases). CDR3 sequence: CASSQDPRGQETQYF. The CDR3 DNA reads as TGTGCCAGCAGCCAAGATCCAAGGGGCCAAGAGACCCAGTACTTC.